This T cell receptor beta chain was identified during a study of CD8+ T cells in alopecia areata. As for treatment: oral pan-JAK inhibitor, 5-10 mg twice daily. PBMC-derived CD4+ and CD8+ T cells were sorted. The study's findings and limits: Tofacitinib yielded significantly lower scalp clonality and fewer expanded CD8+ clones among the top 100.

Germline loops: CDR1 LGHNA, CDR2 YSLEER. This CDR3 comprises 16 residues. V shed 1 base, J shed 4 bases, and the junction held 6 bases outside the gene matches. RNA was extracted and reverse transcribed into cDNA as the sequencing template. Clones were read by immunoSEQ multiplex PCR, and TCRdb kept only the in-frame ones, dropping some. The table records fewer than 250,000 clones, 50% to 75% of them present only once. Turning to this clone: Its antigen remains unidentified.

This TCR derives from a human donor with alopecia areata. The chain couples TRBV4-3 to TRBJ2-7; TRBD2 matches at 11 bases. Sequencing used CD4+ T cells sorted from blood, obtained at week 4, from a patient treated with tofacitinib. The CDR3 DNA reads TGCGCCAGCAGCCAAGCTTTAGCGGGGGGGCTATACGAGCAGTACTTC. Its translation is CASSQALAGGLYEQYF.